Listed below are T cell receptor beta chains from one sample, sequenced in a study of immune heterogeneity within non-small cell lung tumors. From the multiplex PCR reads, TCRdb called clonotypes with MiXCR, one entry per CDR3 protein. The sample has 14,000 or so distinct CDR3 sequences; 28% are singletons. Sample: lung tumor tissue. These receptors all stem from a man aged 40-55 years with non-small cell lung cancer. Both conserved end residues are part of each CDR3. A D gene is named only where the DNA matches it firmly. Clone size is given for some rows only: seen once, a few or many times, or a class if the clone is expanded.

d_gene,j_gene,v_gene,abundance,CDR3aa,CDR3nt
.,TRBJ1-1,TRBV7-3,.,CASSPQAVNTEAFF,TGTGCCAGCAGCCCACAGGCGGTGAACACTGAAGCTTTCTTT
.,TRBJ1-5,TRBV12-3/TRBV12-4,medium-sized,CASSYRASNQPQHF,TGTGCCAGCAGCTACAGGGCGAGCAATCAGCCCCAGCATTTT
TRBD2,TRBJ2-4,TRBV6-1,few,CASSDSGLAGIQYF,TGTGCCAGCAGTGACTCGGGACTAGCGGGCATTCAGTACTTC
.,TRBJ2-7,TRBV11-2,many,CASSLVRAQSEQYF,TGTGCCAGCAGCTTAGTAAGGGCGCAGAGCGAGCAGTACTTC
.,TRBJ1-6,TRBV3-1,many,CASSQDNGKTSPLHF,TGTGCCAGCAGCCAAGATAATGGCAAAACTTCACCCCTCCACTTT
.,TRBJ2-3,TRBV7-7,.,CASTPLPGRRSTDTQYF,TGTGCTAGCACCCCTCTCCCGGGACGGCGGAGCACAGATACGCAGTATTTT
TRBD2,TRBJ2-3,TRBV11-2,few,CASSSYLLAGEFNTQYF,TGTGCCAGCAGCTCTTACTTACTAGCGGGAGAGTTTAATACGCAGTATTTT
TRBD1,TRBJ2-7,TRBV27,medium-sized,CASRRTGGYEQYF,TGTGCCAGCAGGAGGACAGGGGGCTATGAGCAGTACTTC
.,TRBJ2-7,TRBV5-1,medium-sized,CASTDSLGSYEQYF,TGCGCCAGCACGGACAGCCTAGGCTCCTACGAGCAGTACTTC
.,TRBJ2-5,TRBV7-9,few,CASSLGGGETQYF,TGTGCCAGCAGCTTAGGGGGTGGCGAGACCCAGTACTTC
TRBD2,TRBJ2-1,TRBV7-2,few,CASIPPGTRINEQFF,TGTGCCAGCATCCCGCCGGGGACTAGGATCAATGAGCAGTTCTTC
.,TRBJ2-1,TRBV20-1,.,CSAPRGALPSYNEQFF,TGCAGTGCTCCCCGAGGGGCTCTACCCTCCTACAATGAGCAGTTCTTC
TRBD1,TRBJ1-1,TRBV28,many,CASSTTGGTEAFF,TGTGCCAGCTCGACGACAGGGGGAACTGAAGCTTTCTTT
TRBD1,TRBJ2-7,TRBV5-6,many,CASSSTGLRMEQYF,TGTGCCAGCAGCTCGACAGGGTTAAGGATGGAGCAGTACTTC
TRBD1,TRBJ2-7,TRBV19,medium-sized,CASSIGQETYEQYF,TGTGCCAGTAGTATTGGACAGGAAACCTACGAGCAGTACTTC
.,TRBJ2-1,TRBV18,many,CASSPIRAEQFF,TGTGCCAGCTCGCCAATCCGGGCCGAGCAGTTCTTC
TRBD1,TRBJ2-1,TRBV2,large,CASSDGQDEQFF,TGTGCCAGCAGTGATGGACAGGATGAGCAGTTCTTC
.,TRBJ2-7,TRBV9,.,CASSVTALGEQYF,TGTGCCAGCAGCGTAACGGCGCTAGGAGAGCAGTACTTC
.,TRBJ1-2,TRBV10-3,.,CAISDRAVGSINYGYTF,TGTGCCATCAGTGACAGGGCGGTTGGCTCTATTAACTATGGCTACACCTTC
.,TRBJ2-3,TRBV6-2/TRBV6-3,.,CASLLGGISDTQYF,TGTGCCAGCCTCCTAGGGGGGATTTCAGATACGCAGTATTTT
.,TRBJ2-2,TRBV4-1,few,CASSQADAKGTGELFF,TGCGCCAGCAGCCAAGCGGATGCGAAAGGTACCGGGGAGCTGTTTTTT
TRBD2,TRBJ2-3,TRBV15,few,CATSTTSGLVSTDTQYF,TGTGCCACCAGCACCACTAGCGGCTTAGTTAGCACAGATACGCAGTATTTT
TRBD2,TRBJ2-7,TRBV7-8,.,CASSFLSSGNYEQYF,TGTGCCAGCAGCTTTTTATCTAGCGGAAACTACGAGCAGTACTTC
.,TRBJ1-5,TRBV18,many,CASSLGGPNQPQHF,TGTGCCAGCTCACTGGGGGGCCCGAATCAGCCCCAGCATTTT
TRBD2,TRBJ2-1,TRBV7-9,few,CASSLRSSGNNGEQLF,TGTGCCAGCAGCCTCAGGAGTAGCGGGAATAATGGTGAGCAGTTATTC
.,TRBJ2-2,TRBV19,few,CASSPHVTGELFF,TGTGCCAGTAGCCCCCATGTGACCGGGGAGCTGTTTTTT
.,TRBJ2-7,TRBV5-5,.,CTSSRTDLTANYEQYF,TGTACCAGCAGCAGGACAGACCTCACGGCAAACTACGAGCAGTACTTC
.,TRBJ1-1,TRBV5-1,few,CASSPAGASYGNTEAFF,TGCGCCAGCAGCCCCGCGGGCGCATCGTATGGGAACACTGAAGCTTTCTTT
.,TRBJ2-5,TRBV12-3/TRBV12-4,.,CTSSLAGVVGETQYF,TGTACCAGCAGTTTAGCAGGGGTAGTGGGGGAGACCCAGTACTTC
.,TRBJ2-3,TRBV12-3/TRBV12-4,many,CASSLGSGSDTQYF,TGTGCCAGCAGTTTAGGTTCGGGATCAGATACGCAGTATTTT
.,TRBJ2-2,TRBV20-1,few,CSAAGTSNGELFF,TGCAGTGCTGCCGGGACCTCCAACGGGGAGCTGTTTTTT
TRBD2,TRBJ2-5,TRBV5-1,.,CASSFRGLAGDETQYF,TGCGCCAGCAGCTTCAGGGGTCTAGCGGGAGACGAGACCCAGTACTTC
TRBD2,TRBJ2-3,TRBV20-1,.,CSARIMGAGRVNTQYF,TGCAGTGCTCGAATTATGGGAGCGGGAAGAGTAAATACGCAGTATTTT
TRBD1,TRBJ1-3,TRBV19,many,CASSIAPTGLGNTIYF,TGTGCCAGTAGTATAGCCCCGACAGGGTTGGGAAACACCATATATTTT
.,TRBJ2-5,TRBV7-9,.,CASSPGQETQYF,TGTGCCAGCAGCCCGGGCCAAGAGACCCAGTACTTC
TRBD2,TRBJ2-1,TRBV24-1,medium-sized,CATSESGGRSYNEQFF,TGTGCCACCAGCGAGAGCGGGGGTCGGTCCTACAATGAGCAGTTCTTC
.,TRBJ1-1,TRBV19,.,CAASGRGKGNTESFF,TGTGCCGCTTCTGGCCGGGGAAAGGGGAACACTGAATCTTTCTTT
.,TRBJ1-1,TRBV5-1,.,CASRISGGYGGGTEAFF,TGCGCCAGCAGGATCTCCGGGGGCTATGGCGGAGGCACTGAAGCTTTCTTT
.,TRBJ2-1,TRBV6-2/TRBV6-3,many,CASSRDLRGNEQFF,TGTGCCAGCAGCCGGGACCTAAGGGGTAATGAGCAGTTCTTC
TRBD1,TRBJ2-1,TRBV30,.,CAWSSGTGGAGDEQFF,TGTGCCTGGAGTTCCGGGACAGGGGGCGCAGGAGATGAGCAGTTCTTC
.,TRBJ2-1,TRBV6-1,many,CASRDGLRPYNEQFF,TGTGCCAGCAGAGACGGACTCAGGCCCTACAATGAGCAGTTCTTC
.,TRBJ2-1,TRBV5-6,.,CASSYGQYNEQFF,TGTGCCAGCAGCTATGGACAGTACAATGAGCAGTTCTTC
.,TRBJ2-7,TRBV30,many,CAWSDRYPFEQYF,TGTGCCTGGAGTGATAGGTATCCTTTCGAGCAGTACTTC
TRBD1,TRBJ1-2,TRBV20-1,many,CSAINGGQGVGYGYTF,TGCAGTGCTATTAATGGCGGACAGGGAGTGGGCTATGGCTACACCTTC